The present entry profiles one T cell receptor (beta chain) with its context. The specificity of this receptor is unknown. No quality values exist for individual bases; no much larger clone is one base distant. Genomic DNA was extracted from sorted cells with the Quick-DNA Microprep Kit. Amplification of TCRbeta DNA was done with the immunoSEQ hsTCRbeta kit, following the protocol from the manufacturer. TCRbeta libraries were sequenced on an Illumina MiSeq instrument. The authors' analysis ran thus. Following removal of out-of-frame sequences, 2 million to 2.5 million distinct TCRbeta sequences were retained, with an average of roughly 62,000 per individual. Each individual was scored using the number of around 150 previously reported CMV-associated TCRbeta sequences that the individual carried and the total number of productive distinct TCRbeta sequences. A beta-binomial model was reimplemented in Python, and random forests from scikit-learn, run with default parameters, were trained on data from the US cohort. Classifier performance on the Belgian cohort was summarized as median AUC with percentile confidence intervals calculated over 10,000 bootstrap iterations. TCRdb retrieved this table from immuneACCESS and kept in-frame rearrangements only. Not all clones are present; in checked studies, unresolved V genes account for under half, and no reason is known for the remainder. That table gives V, J and clone size, and the DNA gave D and trimming. Present in this sample are tens of thousands of clones, over 60% of which were seen just once. The ten largest clonotypes hold 1.1% of the sample.

The sample is drawn from a study of memory CD4+ T cells and cytomegalovirus serostatus (dated by TCRdb to between 2018 and 2021). Concerning the study at large: The cohort comprised roughly 35 healthy Belgian adults, 9 CMV seropositive and roughly 24 CMV seronegative. To replicate a published TCR-based CMV serostatus classifier, the researchers sequenced the CD4+ memory TCRbeta repertoires of a Belgian cohort whose cytomegalovirus serostatus was known.

A FACSAria II was used to sort memory CD4+ T cells, defined as single viable CD3+CD4+CD8-CD45RO+ cells. To determine CMV serostatus, a Roche Elecsys assay was used that detects serum IgG against CMV pp150, pp28, p38 and p52. Once the samples were thawed, total CD4+ T cells were enriched through positive selection using CD4 magnetic microbeads. Samples originated from another study that specifically interrogated the CD4+ T cell memory repertoire. Peripheral blood mononuclear cells were isolated and cryopreserved according to standard operating procedures, and serum was kept at -80 degrees C. The staining relied on CD3-PerCP (BW264/56), CD4-APC (RPA-T4), CD45RO-PE (UCHT1) and CD8-Pacific Orange (3B5) antibodies, and Sytox blue was used to exclude non-viable cells. Study-level results and caveats: The results were interpreted as suggesting that the CMV-associated TCR signature is mostly present in the CD4+ memory repertoire. Among the roughly 160 previously reported CMV-associated TCRbeta sequences, some 67 showed up in the CD4+ memory repertoires, with each one found in between one and five individuals. A median bootstrapped AUC of 0.95 with a 95% CI of 0.76-1.00 was achieved on the Belgian cohort by the original-framework classifier. Only CD4+CD45RO+ memory cells were sequenced, in contrast to the original study, which included naive and memory CD4+ and CD8+ populations. For predicting CMV serostatus, the median bootstrapped AUC was about 0.94 using the original framework and 0.9 to 0.92 using a US-trained random forest.

The germline V gene provides CDR1 SNHLY and CDR2 FYNNEI. V loses 3 bases, J loses 13 bases, and the germline ends lie 24 bases apart. Spanning cysteine to phenylalanine, the CDR3 consists of 15 amino acids. Only the CDR3 portion is preserved as DNA: 45 bases, with reading frame beginning at the first base. Sequencing was performed on memory CD4+ T cells from blood. The receptor's source is an adult in good health and CMV-seronegative. This receptor chain uses TRBV2 and TRBJ1-2; a tentative D match to TRBD1 spans 6 bases. This receptor carries the CDR3 CASSDHRRGNLWVTF. The bases read TGTGCCAGCAGTGATCATCGCAGGGGAAACCTATGGGTCACCTTC.